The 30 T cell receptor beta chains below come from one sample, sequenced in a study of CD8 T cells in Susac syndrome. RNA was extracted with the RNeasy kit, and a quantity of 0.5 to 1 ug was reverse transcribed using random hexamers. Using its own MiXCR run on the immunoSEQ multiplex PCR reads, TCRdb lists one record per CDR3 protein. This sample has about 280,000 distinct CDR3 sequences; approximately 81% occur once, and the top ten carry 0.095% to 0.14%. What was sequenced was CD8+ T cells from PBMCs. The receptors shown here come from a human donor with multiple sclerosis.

CDR3: CAWSAGVGAFF. CDR3 nucleotides: TGTGCCTGGAGTGCAGGGGTCGGAGCTTTCTTT. The chain uses TRBV30 and TRBJ1-1; D might be TRBD1 (6 bases). Germline V gene data show CDR1 as GTSNPN and CDR2 as SVGIG (reference sequence). V gave up 1 base and J gave up 10 bases, with 10 bases separating them. This CDR3 region has 11 residues.

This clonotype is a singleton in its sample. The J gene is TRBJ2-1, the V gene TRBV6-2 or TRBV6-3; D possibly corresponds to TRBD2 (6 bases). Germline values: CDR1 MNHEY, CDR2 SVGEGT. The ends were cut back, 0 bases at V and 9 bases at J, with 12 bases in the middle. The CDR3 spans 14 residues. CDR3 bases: TGTGCCAGCAGTTACTCGCAGCGGGCAAGTGAGCAGTTCTTC. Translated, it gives CASSYSQRASEQFF.

The CDR3 sequence is CASSLGSGAVYEQYF. The DNA of the CDR3 is TGTGCCAGCAGTTTAGGTTCAGGGGCGGTTTACGAGCAGTACTTC. This chain joins TRBV27 and TRBJ2-7; possible D gene TRBD1, 6 bases. Germline lookup yields CDR1 MNHEY and CDR2 SMNVEV (reference sequence). Trimming pared 2 bases from V and 4 bases from J, leaving 15 bases between. This CDR3 spans 15 amino acids.

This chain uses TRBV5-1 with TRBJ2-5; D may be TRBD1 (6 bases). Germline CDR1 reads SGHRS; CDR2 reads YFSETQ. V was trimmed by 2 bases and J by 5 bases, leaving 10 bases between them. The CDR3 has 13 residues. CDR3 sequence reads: CASSFRGRETQYF. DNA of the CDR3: TGCGCCAGCAGCTTCAGGGGCCGGGAGACCCAGTACTTC. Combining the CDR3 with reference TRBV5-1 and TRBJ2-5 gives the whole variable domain KAGVTQTPRYLIKTRGQQVTLSCSPISGHRSVSWYQQTPGQGLQFLFEYFSETQRNKGNFPGRFSGRQFSNSRSEMNVSTLELGDSALYLCASSFRGRETQYFGPGTRLLVL.

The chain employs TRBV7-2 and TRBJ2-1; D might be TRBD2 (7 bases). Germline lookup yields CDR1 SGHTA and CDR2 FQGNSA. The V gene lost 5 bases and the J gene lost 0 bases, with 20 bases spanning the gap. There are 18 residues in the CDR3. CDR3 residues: CASSLLKGGGPSYNEQFF. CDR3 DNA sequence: TGTGCCAGCAGCCTTCTCAAAGGGGGAGGGCCCTCCTACAATGAGCAGTTCTTC.

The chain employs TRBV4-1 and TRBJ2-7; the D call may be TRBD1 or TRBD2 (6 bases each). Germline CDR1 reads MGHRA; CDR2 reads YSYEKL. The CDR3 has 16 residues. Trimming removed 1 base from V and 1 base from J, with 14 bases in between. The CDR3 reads CASSQVSGGLSYEQYF. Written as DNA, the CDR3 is TGCGCCAGCAGCCAAGTTTCCGGGGGCCTTTCCTACGAGCAGTACTTC.

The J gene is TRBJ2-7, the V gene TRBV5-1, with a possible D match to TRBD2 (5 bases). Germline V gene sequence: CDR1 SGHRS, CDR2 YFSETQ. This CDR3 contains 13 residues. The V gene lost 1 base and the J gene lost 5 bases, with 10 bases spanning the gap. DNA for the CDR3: TGCGCCAGCAGCTTGAAGGGCGGGCACGAGCAGTACTTC. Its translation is CASSLKGGHEQYF.

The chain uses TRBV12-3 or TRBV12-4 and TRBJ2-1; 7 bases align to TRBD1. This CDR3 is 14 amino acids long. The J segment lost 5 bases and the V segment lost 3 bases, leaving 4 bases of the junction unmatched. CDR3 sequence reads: CASSFGTADNEQFF. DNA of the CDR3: TGTGCCAGCAGTTTCGGGACAGCAGACAATGAGCAGTTCTTC.

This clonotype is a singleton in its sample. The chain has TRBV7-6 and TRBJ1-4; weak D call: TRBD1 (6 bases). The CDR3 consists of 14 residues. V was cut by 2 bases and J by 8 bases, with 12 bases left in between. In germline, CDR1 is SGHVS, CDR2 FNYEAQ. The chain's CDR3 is CASSLIRGQEKLFF. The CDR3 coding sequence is TGTGCCAGCAGCTTAATCCGGGGGCAAGAAAAACTGTTTTTT.

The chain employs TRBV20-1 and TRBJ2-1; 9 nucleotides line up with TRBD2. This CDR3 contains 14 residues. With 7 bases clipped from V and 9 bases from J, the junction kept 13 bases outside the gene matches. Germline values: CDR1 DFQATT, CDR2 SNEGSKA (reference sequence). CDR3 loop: CSVRHAGGPGEQFF. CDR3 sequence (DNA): TGCAGTGTCAGGCATGCGGGAGGGCCGGGTGAGCAGTTCTTC.

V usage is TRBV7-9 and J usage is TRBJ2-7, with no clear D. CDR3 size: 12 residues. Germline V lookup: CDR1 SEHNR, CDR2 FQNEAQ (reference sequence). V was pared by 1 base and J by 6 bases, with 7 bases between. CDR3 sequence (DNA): TGTGCCAGCAGCTTAGTAGAACCCGAGCAGTACTTC. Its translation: CASSLVEPEQYF. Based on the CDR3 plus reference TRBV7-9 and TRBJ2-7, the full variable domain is DTGVSQNPRHKITKRGQNVTFRCDPISEHNRLYWYRQTLGQGPEFLTYFQNEAQLEKSRLLSDRFSAERPKGSFSTLEIQRTEQGDSAMYLCASSLVEPEQYFGPGTRLTVT.

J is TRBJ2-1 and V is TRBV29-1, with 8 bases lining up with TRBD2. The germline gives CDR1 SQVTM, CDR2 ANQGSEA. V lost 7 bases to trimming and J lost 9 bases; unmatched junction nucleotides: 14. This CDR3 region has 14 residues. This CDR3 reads CSADSGSGIVEQFF. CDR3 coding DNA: TGCAGCGCCGACTCTGGTAGCGGGATAGTTGAGCAGTTCTTC.

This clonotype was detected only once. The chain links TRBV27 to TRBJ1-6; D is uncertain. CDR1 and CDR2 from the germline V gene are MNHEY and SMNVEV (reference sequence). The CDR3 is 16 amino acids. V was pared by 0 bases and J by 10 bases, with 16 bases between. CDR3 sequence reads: CASSLSIRGILSPLHF. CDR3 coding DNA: TGTGCCAGCAGTTTATCGATTCGGGGAATCCTCTCACCCCTCCACTTT.

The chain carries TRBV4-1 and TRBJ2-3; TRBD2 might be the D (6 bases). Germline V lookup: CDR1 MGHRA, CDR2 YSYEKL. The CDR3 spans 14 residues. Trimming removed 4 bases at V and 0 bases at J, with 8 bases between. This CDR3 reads CASSLAVSTDTQYF. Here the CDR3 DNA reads TGCGCCAGCAGCCTAGCGGTTAGCACAGATACGCAGTATTTT.

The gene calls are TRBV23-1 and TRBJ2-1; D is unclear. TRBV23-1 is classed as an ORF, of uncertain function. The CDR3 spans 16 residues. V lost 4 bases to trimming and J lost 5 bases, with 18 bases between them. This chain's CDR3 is CASSLRLRLTDNEQFF. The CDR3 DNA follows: TGCGCCAGCAGTCTCCGACTGCGTCTGACTGACAATGAGCAGTTCTTC.

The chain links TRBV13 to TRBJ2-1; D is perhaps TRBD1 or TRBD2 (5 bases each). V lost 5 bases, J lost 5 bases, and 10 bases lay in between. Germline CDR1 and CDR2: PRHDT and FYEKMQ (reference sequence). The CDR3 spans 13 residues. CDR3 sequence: CASSPMGDNEQFF. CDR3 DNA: TGTGCCAGCAGCCCCATGGGGGACAATGAGCAGTTCTTC.

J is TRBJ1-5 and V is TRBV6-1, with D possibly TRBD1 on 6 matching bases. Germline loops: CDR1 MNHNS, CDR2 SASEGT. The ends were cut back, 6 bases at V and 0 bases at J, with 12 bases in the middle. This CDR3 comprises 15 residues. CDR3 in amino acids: CASRSRDNSNQPQHF. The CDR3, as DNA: TGTGCCAGCAGGAGCCGGGACAATAGCAATCAGCCCCAGCATTTT.

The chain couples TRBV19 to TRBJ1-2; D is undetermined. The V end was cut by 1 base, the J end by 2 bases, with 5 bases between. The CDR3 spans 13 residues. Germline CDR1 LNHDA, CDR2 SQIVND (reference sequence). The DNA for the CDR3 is TGTGCCAGTAGTATAGGAGGGAACTATGGCTACACCTTC. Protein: CASSIGGNYGYTF. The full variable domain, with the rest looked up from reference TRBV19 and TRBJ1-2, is DGGITQSPKYLFRKEGQNVTLSCEQNLNHDAMYWYRQDPGQGLRLIYYSQIVNDFQKGDIAEGYSVSREKKESFPLTVTSAQKNPTAFYLCASSIGGNYGYTFGSGTRLTVV.

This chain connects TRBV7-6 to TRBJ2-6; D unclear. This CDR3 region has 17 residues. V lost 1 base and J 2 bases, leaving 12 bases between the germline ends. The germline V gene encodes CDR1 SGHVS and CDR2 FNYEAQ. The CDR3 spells CASSLEGVVTGANVLTF. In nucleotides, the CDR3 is TGTGCCAGCAGCTTAGAGGGCGTTGTGACTGGGGCCAACGTCCTGACTTTC.

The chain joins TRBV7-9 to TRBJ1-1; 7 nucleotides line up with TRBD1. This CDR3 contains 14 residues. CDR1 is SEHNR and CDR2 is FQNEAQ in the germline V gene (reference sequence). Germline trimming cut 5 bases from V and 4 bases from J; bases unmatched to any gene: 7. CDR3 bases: TGTGCCAGCAGCCCGCGACAGGGCCGCACTGAAGCTTTCTTT. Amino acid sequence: CASSPRQGRTEAFF.

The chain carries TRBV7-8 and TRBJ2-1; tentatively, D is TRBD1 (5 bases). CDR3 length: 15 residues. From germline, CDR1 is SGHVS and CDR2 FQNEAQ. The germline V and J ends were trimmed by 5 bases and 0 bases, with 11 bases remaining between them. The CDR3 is CASSVPDISYNEQFF. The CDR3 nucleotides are TGTGCCAGCAGCGTACCGGACATCTCCTACAATGAGCAGTTCTTC.

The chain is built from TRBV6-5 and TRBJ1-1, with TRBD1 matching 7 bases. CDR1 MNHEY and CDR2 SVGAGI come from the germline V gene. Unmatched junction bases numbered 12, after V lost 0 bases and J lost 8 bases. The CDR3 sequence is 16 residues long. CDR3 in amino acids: CASSYSDRVFSPEAFF. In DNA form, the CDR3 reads TGTGCCAGCAGTTACTCTGACAGGGTATTTTCTCCGGAAGCTTTCTTT.

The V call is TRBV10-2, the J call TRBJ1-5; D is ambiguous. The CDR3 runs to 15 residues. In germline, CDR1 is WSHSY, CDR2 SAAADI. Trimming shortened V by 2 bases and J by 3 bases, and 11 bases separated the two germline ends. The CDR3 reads CASSERGYNNQPQHF. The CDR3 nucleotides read TGCGCCAGCAGTGAGCGAGGGTATAACAATCAGCCCCAGCATTTT.

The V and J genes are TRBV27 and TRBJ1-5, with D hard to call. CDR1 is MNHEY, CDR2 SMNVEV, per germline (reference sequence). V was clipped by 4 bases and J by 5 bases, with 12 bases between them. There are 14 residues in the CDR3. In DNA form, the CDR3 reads TGTGCCAGCAGTTCACGTGAGGTCCATCAGCCCCAGCATTTT. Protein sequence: CASSSREVHQPQHF.

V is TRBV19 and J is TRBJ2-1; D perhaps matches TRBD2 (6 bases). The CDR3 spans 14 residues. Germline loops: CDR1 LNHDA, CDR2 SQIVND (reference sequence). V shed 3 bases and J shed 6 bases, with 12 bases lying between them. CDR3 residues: CASSISASANEQFF. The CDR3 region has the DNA TGTGCCAGTAGTATTTCAGCTAGCGCCAATGAGCAGTTCTTC.

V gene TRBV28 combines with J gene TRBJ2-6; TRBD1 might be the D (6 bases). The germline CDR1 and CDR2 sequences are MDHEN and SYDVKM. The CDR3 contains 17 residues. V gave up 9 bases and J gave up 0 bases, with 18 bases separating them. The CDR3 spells CARKTPGQNSGANVLTF. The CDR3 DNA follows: TGTGCCAGGAAAACGCCGGGACAAAACTCTGGGGCCAACGTCCTGACTTTC.

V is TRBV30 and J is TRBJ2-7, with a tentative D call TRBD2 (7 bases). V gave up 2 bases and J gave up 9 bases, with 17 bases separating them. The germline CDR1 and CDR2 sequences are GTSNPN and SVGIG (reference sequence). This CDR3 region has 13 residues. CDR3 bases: TGTGCCTGGAGTCCGGGGGGCGCTTCCGGGCAGTACTTC. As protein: CAWSPGGASGQYF.

CDR3 nucleotides: TGTGCCACCGCACGACTAGCGGAAAGCTCCTACAATGAGCAGTTCTTC. Translated, it gives CATARLAESSYNEQFF. The chain has TRBV10-3 and TRBJ2-1, with TRBD2 identical over 9 bases. CDR3 size: 16 residues. With 10 bases clipped from V and 0 bases from J, the junction kept 10 bases outside the gene matches. Germline CDR1 is ENHRY and CDR2 is SYGVKD.

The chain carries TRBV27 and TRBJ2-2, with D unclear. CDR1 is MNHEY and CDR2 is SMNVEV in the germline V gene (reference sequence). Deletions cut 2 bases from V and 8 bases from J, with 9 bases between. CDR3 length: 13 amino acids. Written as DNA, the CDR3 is TGTGCCAGCAGTTTAGGAATTAGTGGGGAGCTGTTTTTT. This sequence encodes CASSLGISGELFF.

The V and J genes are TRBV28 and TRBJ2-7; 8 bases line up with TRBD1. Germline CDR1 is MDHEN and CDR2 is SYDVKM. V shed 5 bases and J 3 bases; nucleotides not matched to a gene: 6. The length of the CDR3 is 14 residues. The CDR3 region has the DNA TGTGCCAGCAGTGCGACAGGGGCTAGCTACGAGCAGTACTTC. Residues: CASSATGASYEQYF.